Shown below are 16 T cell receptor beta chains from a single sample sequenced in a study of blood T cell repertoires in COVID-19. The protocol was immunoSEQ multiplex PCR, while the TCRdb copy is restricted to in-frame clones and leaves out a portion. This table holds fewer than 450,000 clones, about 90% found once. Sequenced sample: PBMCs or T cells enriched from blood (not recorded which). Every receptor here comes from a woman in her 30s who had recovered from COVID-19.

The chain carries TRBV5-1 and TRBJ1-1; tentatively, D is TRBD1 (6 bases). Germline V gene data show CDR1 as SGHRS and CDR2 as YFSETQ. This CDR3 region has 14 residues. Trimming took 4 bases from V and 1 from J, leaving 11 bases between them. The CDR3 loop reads CASSAIQGNTEAFF. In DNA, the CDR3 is TGCGCCAGCAGCGCAATACAGGGGAACACTGAAGCTTTCTTT.

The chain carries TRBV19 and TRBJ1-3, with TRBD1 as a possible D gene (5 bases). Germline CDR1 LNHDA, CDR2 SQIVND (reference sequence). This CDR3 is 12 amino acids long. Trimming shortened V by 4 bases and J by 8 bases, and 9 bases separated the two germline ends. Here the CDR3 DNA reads TGTGCCAGTAGTAACTTAGGGGACACCATATATTTT. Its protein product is CASSNLGDTIYF. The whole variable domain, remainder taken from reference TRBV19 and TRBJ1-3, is DGGITQSPKYLFRKEGQNVTLSCEQNLNHDAMYWYRQDPGQGLRLIYYSQIVNDFQKGDIAEGYSVSREKKESFPLTVTSAQKNPTAFYLCASSNLGDTIYFGEGSWLTVV.

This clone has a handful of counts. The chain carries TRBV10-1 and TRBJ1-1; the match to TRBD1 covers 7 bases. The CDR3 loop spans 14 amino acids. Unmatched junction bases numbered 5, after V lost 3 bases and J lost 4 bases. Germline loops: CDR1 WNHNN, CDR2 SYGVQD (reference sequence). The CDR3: CASSDERQGTEAFF. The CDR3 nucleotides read TGCGCCAGCAGTGACGAAAGACAGGGCACTGAAGCTTTCTTT.

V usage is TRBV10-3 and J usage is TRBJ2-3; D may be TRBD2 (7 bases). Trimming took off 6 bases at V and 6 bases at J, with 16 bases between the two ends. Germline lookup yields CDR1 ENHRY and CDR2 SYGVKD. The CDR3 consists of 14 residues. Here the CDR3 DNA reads TGTGCCATCAGGGGTGGGGGGGCTGGCGATACGCAGTATTTT. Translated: CAIRGGGAGDTQYF.

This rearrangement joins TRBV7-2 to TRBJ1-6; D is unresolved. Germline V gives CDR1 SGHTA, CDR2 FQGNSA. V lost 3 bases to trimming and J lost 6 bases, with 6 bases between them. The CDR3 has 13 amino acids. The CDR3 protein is CASSFPGNSPLHF. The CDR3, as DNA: TGTGCCAGCAGCTTCCCGGGTAATTCACCCCTCCACTTT.

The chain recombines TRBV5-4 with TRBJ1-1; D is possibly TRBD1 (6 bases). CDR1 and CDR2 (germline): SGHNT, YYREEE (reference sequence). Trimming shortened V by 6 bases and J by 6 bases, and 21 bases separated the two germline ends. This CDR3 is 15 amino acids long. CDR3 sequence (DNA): TGTGCCAGCAAACCGAAAGTTGGGGGCAGGGCTGAAGCTTTCTTT. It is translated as CASKPKVGGRAEAFF.

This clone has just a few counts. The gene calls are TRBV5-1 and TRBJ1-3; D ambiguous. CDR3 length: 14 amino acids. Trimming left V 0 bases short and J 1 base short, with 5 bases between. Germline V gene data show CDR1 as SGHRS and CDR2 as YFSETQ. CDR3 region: CASSLEQSGNTIYF. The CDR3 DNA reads TGCGCCAGCAGCTTGGAACAGTCTGGAAACACCATATATTTT.

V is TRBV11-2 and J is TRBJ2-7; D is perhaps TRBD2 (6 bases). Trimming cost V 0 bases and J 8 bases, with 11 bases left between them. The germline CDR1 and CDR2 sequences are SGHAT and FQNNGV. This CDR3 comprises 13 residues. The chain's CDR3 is CASSLEVRGKQYF. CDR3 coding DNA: TGTGCCAGCAGCTTAGAGGTACGGGGGAAGCAGTACTTC.

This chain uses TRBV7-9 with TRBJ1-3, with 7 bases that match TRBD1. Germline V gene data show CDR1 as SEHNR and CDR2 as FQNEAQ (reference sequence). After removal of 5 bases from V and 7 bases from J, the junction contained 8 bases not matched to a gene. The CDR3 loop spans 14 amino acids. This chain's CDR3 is CASSEGQTTNTIYF. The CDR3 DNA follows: TGTGCCAGCAGCGAGGGACAGACCACGAACACCATATATTTT.

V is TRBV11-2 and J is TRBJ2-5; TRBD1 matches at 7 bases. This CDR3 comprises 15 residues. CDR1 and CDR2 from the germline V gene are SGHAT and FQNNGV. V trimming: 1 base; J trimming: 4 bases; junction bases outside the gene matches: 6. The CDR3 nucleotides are TGTGCCAGCAGCTTAGGGGCGACAGGGATAGAGACCCAGTACTTC. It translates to CASSLGATGIETQYF.

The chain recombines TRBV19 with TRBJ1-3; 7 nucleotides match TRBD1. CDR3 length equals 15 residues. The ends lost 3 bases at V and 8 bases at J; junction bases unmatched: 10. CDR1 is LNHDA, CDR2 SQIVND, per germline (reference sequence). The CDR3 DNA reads TGTGCCAGTAGTATTGAGGGGGCAAAAACGGACACCATATATTTT. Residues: CASSIEGAKTDTIYF.

The CDR3 nucleotides read TGCGCCAGCAGTGTCGTCCAGCGGGGGGGGACAGATACGCAGTATTTT. Residues: CASSVVQRGGTDTQYF. V usage is TRBV10-2 and J usage is TRBJ2-3; 10 nucleotides align to TRBD2. CDR3 length equals 16 residues. Germline CDR1 reads WSHSY; CDR2 reads SAAADI. J was trimmed by 3 bases and V by 4 bases; bases with no gene match: 7.

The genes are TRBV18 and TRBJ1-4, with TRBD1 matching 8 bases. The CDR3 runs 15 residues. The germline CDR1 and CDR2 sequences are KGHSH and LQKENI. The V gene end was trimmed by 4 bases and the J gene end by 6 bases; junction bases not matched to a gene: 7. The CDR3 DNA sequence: TGTGCCAGCTCACTCGGGACAGGATATTATGAAAAACTGTTTTTT. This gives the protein CASSLGTGYYEKLFF.

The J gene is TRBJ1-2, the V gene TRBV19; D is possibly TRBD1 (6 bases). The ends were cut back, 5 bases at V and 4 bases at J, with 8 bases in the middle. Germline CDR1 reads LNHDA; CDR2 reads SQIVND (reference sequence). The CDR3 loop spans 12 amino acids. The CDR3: CASSPGAYGYTF. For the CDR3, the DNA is TGTGCCAGTAGTCCAGGGGCCTATGGCTACACCTTC. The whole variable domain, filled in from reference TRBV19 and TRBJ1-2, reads DGGITQSPKYLFRKEGQNVTLSCEQNLNHDAMYWYRQDPGQGLRLIYYSQIVNDFQKGDIAEGYSVSREKKESFPLTVTSAQKNPTAFYLCASSPGAYGYTFGSGTRLTVV.

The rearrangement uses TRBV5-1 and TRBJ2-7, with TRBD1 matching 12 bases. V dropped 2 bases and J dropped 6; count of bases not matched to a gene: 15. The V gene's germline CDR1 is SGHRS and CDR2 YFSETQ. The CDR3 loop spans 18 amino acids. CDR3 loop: CASSFPSAGTGGALEQYF. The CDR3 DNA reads TGCGCCAGCAGCTTTCCATCCGCCGGGACAGGGGGCGCGCTCGAGCAGTACTTC.

Written as DNA, the CDR3 is TGCGCCAGCAGCCAAGAGGGCGAGGCGGGAAAACTGTTTTTT. Protein product: CASSQEGEAGKLFF. The chain uses TRBV4-1 and TRBJ1-4; D remains unclear. The CDR3 loop spans 14 amino acids. The V gene's germline CDR1 is MGHRA and CDR2 YSYEKL. Trimming removed 0 bases from V and 10 bases from J, with 12 bases in between.